This T cell receptor beta chain was sequenced during a study of blood T cell repertoires in COVID-19. At the level of the study: COVID-19 samples from acute and convalescent phases originated in the United States, Italy and Spain.

Sequenced by immunoSEQ multiplex PCR; TCRdb stores in-frame clones only, minus some. The sample gives 60,000 or so clones, around 90% of which show up once; about 13% is in the top ten. V was clipped by 3 bases and J by 5 bases, with 11 bases between them. Germline V CDR1 and CDR2: SGHRS, YFSETQ. The CDR3 is 13 amino acids. The V gene is TRBV5-1, the J gene TRBJ1-1; tentative D call: TRBD1 (6 bases). This clonotype originated in a man between 60 and 75 years old with active COVID-19. Sequencing was done on a sample of peripheral blood. For the CDR3, the DNA is TGCGCCAGCAGCTACAGGGTTGGGACTGAAGCTTTCTTT. This gives the protein CASSYRVGTEAFF.